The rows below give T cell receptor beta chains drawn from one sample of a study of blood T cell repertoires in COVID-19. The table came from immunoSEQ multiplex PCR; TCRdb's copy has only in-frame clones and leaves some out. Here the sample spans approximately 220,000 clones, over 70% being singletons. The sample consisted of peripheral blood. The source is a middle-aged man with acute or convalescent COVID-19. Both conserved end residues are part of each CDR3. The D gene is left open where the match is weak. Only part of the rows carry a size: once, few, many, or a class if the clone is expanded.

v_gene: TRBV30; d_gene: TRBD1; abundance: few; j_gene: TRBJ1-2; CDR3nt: TGTGCCTGGGGGTCGCGTAATCTCAGGGGGGGCTACACCTTC; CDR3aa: CAWGSRNLRGGYTF
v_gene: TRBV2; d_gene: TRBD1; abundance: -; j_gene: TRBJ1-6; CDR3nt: TGTGCCAGCGGGACAGGGTATTCACCCCTCCACTTT; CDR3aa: CASGTGYSPLHF
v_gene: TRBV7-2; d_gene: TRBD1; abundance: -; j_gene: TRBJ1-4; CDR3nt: TGTGCCAGCAGCTCCCGGACAGGGACTAATGAAAAACTGTTTTTT; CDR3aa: CASSSRTGTNEKLFF
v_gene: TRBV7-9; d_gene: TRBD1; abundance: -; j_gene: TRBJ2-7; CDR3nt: TGTGCCAGCAGCCGAGGGGGCTTCGGAAACGAGCAGTACTTC; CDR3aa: CASSRGGFGNEQYF
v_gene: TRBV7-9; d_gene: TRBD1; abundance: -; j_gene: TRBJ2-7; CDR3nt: TGTGCCAGCAGCCCCCAGGGGGCAGGGCGGGAGCAGTACTTC; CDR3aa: CASSPQGAGREQYF
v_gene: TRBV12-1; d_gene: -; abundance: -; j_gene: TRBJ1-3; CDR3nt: TGTGCCAGCAGCCTTCCCGGGACAGGTATCTCCATATATTTT; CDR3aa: CASSLPGTGISIYF
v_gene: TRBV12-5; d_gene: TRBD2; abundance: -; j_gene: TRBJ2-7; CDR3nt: TGTGCTAGTGGTTTGGTAATGAGCGGGAGCTATTACGAGCAGTACTTC; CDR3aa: CASGLVMSGSYYEQYF
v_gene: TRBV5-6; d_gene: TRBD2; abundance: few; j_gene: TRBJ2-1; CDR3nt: TGTGCCAGCAGCTTGGGGCTAGCGGGAGGTCGGGAGCAGTTCTTC; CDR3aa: CASSLGLAGGREQFF
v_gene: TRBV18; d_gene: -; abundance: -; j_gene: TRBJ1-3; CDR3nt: TGTGCCAGCTCAACAAACAGGGTTCTCTCTGGAAACACCATATATTTT; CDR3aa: CASSTNRVLSGNTIYF
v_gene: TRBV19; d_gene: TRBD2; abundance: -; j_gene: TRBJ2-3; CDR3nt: TGTGCCAGTAGAAAGACTAGCGGGAGGGCCATAGATACGCAGTATTTT; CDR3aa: CASRKTSGRAIDTQYF
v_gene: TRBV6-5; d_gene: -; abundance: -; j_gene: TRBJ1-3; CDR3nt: TGTGCCAGCAGTTTGGGCCCATACTCTGGAAACACCATATATTTT; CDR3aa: CASSLGPYSGNTIYF
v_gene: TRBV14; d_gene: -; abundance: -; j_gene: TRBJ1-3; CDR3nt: TGTGCCAGCAGCCAATCCGGTCTGGGAAACACCATATATTTT; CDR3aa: CASSQSGLGNTIYF
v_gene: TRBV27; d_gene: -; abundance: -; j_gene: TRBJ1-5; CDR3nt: TGTGCCAGCAGTTTAGTGGGCTACGACAATCAGCCCCAGCATTTT; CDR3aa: CASSLVGYDNQPQHF
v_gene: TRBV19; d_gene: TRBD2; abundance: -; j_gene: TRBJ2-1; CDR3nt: TGTGCCAGTAGTATGGGCGGGAGGTCATATTCCTACAATGAGCAGTTCTTC; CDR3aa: CASSMGGRSYSYNEQFF
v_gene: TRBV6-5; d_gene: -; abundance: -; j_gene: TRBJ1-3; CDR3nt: TGTGCCAGTTCGGAAAGGGGACTCTCTGGAAACACCATATATTTT; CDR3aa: CASSERGLSGNTIYF
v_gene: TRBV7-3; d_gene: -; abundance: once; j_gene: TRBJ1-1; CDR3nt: TGTGCCAGCAGCTTAGCTGCCGGCGGCACTGAAGCTTTCTTT; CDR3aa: CASSLAAGGTEAFF
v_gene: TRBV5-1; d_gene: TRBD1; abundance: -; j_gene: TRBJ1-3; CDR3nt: TGCGCCAGCAGCCCAGGCCGGACAGGGTACTTTGGAAACACCATATATTTT; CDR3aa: CASSPGRTGYFGNTIYF
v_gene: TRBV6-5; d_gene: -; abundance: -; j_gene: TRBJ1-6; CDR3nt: TGTGCCAGCACTTCCCGCTTAGGGGATAATTCACCCCTCCACTTT; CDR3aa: CASTSRLGDNSPLHF
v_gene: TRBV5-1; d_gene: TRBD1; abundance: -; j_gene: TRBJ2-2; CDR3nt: TGCGCCAGCAGCTTGATGCCTGGACAGGTTTTCGGCGGGGAGCTGTTTTTT; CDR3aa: CASSLMPGQVFGGELFF
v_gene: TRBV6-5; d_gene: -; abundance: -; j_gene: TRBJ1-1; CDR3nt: TGTGCCAGCAATAAGGGGCAGAACACTGAAGCTTTCTTT; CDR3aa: CASNKGQNTEAFF
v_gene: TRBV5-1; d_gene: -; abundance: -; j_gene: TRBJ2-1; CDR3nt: TGCGCCACCCGACTACCCCCCTACAATGAGCAGTTCTTC; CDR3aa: CATRLPPYNEQFF
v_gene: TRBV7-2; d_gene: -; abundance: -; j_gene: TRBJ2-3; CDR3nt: TGTGCCAGCAGCCCCCAGGGGCGCACAGATACGCAGTATTTT; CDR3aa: CASSPQGRTDTQYF
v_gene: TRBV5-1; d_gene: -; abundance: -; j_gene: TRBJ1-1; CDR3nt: TGCGCCAGCAGCTTGGCCGCAGGGTTGAACACTGAAGCTTTCTTT; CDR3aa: CASSLAAGLNTEAFF
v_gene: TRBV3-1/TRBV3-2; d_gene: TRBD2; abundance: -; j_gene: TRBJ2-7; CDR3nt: TGTGCCAGCAGCCCTAGTGGGCTAGCGGGAGGGTACGAGCAGTACTTC; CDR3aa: CASSPSGLAGGYEQYF
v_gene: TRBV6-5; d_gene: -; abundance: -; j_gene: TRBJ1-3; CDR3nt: TGTGCCACCGCAGGATCTGGAAACACCATATATTTT; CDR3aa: CATAGSGNTIYF
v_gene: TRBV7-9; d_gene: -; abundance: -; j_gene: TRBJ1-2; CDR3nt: TGTGCCAGCAGCTTAATGTCGGGGATCGATGGCTACACCTTC; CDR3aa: CASSLMSGIDGYTF